This T cell receptor (beta chain) was profiled in a study of blood T cell repertoires in COVID-19. Using immunoSEQ multiplex PCR, the repertoire was profiled, and TCRdb retains in-frame clones only, with some absent. The data contain 200,000 to 250,000 clones, approximately 84% of them singletons. This clone showed up just a few times. Germline V lookup: CDR1 SGHRS, CDR2 YFSETQ. CDR3 length: 14 residues. V lost 4 bases, J lost 2 bases, and 11 bases lay in between. The TCR comes from a woman older than 75 with COVID-19, enrolled during active disease. The rearrangement joins TRBV5-1 to TRBJ2-3; the D gene is possibly TRBD1 (6 bases). Sequencing input: peripheral blood. This CDR3 reads CASSQGQNTDTQYF. The CDR3 nucleotides are TGCGCCAGCAGCCAGGGACAAAACACAGATACGCAGTATTTT.